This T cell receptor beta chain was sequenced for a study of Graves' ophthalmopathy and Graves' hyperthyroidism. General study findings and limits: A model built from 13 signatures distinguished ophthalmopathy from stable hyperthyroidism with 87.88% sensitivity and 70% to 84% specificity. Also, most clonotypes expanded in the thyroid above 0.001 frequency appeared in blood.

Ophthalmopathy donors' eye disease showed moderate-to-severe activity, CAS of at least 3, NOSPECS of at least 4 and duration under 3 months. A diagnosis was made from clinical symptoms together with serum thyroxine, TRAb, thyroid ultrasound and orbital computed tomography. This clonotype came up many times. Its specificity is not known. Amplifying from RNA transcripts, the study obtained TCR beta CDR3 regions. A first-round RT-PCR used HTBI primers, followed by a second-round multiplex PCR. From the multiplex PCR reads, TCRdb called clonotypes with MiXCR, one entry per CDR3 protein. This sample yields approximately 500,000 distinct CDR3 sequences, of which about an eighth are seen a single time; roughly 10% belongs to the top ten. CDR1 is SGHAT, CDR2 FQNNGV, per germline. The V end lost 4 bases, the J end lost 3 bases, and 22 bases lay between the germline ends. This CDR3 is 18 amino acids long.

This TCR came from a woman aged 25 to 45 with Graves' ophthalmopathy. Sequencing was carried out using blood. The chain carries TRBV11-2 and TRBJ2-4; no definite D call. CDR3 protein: CASSSPPVKGHNKNIQYF. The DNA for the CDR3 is TGTGCCAGCAGCTCCCCGCCGGTGAAGGGTCACAACAAAAACATTCAGTACTTC.